The T cell receptor beta chain under discussion was sequenced for a study of T cell repertoires in cytomegalovirus infection. The CDR3 runs 16 residues. Germline CDR1 MGHRA, CDR2 YSYEKL. Trimming stripped 1 base from V and 8 bases from J, with 17 bases between. This clonotype was counted at least ten times. From the reads, TCRdb called clonotypes with MiXCR, one entry per CDR3 protein. The table includes 250,000 to 300,000 distinct CDR3 sequences, roughly 15% detected once. Sequencing was carried out using PBMCs. This clonotype was obtained from a human donor in good health (CMV status not recorded). Some clones in this sample may be carry-over from other donors' samples. The chain has TRBV4-1 and TRBJ1-4; D not certain. The CDR3 DNA sequence: TGCGCCAGCAGCCAAGCGGGGATCCCCGAATTGGAAAAACTGTTTTTT. Translating gives CASSQAGIPELEKLFF.